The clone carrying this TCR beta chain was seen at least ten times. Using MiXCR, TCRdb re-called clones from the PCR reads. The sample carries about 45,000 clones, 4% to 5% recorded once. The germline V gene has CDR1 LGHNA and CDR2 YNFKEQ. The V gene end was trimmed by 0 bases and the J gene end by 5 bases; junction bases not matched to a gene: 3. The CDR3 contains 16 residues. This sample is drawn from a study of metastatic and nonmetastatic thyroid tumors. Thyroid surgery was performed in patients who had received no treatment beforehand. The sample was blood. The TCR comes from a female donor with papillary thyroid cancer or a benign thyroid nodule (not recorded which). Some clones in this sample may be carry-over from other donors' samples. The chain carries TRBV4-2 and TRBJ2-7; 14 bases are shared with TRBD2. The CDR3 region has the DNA TGTGCCAGCAGCCAAGATTGGGGACTAGCGGGAGACGAGCAGTACTTC. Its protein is CASSQDWGLAGDEQYF.